This TCR beta chain was identified during a study of regulatory T cells in long-lasting Graves disease. This clonotype was detected only once. Time point here: newly diagnosed GD, antithyroid drugs for less than 3 months. From RNA extracted from PBMCs, the TCR library was made. Researchers made TCR beta libraries by using iRepertoire HTBI primers and running Arm-PCR on CDR3 regions. TCRdb passed the multiplex PCR reads through MiXCR, listing each CDR3 protein once. The table shows 350,000 to 500,000 distinct CDR3 sequences, with less than 15% occurring only once. These sequences were also reported in another study, on T cells in Graves' hyperthyroidism and ophthalmopathy. That source adds: Calling Graves' hyperthyroidism stable meant ophthalmopathy did not progress within 18 months.

The clonotype originates from a woman between 50 and 59 years old with Graves disease. This specimen was peripheral blood mononuclear cells (PBMCs), taken at new diagnosis, from a patient treated with antithyroid drugs.

This CDR3 is CASSDTFAGEQFF. CDR3 DNA: TGTGCCAGCAGCGACACTTTTGCGGGGGAGCAGTTCTTC. J is TRBJ2-1 and V is TRBV2; maybe TRBD2 (6 bases). This CDR3 comprises 13 residues. Trimming took 6 bases from V and 10 from J, leaving 16 bases between them. Germline V gene sequence: CDR1 SNHLY, CDR2 FYNNEI. Variable domain in full (rest from reference TRBV2 and TRBJ2-1): EPEVTQTPSHQVTQMGQEVILRCVPISNHLYFYWYRQILGQKVEFLVSFYNNEISEKSEIFDDQFSVERPDGSNFTLKIRSTKLEDSAMYFCASSDTFAGEQFFGPGTRLTVL.